One and the same sample provided the 17 T cell receptor beta chains below, sequenced in a study of T and B cells in COVID-19 patients (dated by TCRdb to between 2020 and 2021). The sequencer was an Illumina MiSeq. Multiplex PCR with BIOMED2 TRB-A/B primer pools was used to amplify the TRB rearrangements. TCRdb reworked the public reads: Q25 trimming with fastp, MiXCR clone assembly, productive beta chains retained. Rows are unified per CDR3 protein, each entry keeping the most common DNA and genes. The sample includes over 7,000 distinct CDR3 sequences, with 28% observed a single time. Approximately 5% of the sample is taken by the ten largest. TRB repertoires were amplified using roughly 250-500 ng of genomic DNA isolated from blood. The sequencing input was blood. These receptor sequences come from a human donor who had recovered from COVID-19.

There are a few counts of this clonotype. As DNA, the CDR3 is TGTGCCAGCAGCCGCCTAGGCGGGGGGGGCTCCTACGAGCAGTACTTC. Residues: CASSRLGGGGSYEQYF. V and J are TRBV6-2 or TRBV6-3 and TRBJ2-7; 9 bases match TRBD2. CDR3 length: 16 residues. V lost 6 bases and J lost 0; bases outside the gene matches: 9. CDR1 MNHEY and CDR2 SVGEGT come from the germline V gene.

In its sample, this clonotype was seen a few times. The CDR3 sequence: CATSDPSTHSSTDTQYF. CDR3 DNA: TGTGCCACCAGTGACCCATCGACACATTCTAGCACAGATACGCAGTATTTT. This rearrangement joins TRBV24-1 to TRBJ2-3, with D uncertain. Trimming shortened V by 4 bases and J by 0 bases, and 16 bases separated the two germline ends. Germline V gene lookup returns CDR1 KGHDR and CDR2 SFDVKD. The CDR3 totals 17 residues.

This clonotype was found a few times. This chain connects TRBV7-9 to TRBJ1-4; no definite D call. V was cut by 1 base and J by 4 bases, with 10 bases left in between. The CDR3 has 15 amino acids. Germline assignment: CDR1 SEHNR and CDR2 FQNEAQ (reference sequence). The CDR3 spells CASSLGDTGNEKLFF. CDR3 nucleotide sequence: TGTGCCAGCAGCTTAGGCGACACCGGTAATGAAAAACTGTTTTTT.

This chain joins TRBV24-1 and TRBJ1-1, with a possible D match to TRBD1 (5 bases). The CDR3 sequence is 11 residues long. Per germline, CDR1 KGHDR and CDR2 SFDVKD. V was clipped by 3 bases and J by 7 bases, with 5 bases between them. The CDR3 spells CATSDGGEAFF. CDR3 nucleotides: TGTGCCACCAGTGATGGGGGTGAAGCTTTCTTT.

The chain employs TRBV15 and TRBJ2-3, with 7 bases fitting TRBD2. The CDR3 runs 14 residues. Germline V gene lookup returns CDR1 LNHNV and CDR2 YYDKDF (reference sequence). The V gene end was trimmed by 0 bases and the J gene end by 4 bases; junction bases not matched to a gene: 1. In DNA, the CDR3 is TGTGCCACCAGCAGAGATGGGGGGGCAGATACGCAGTATTTT. Translating gives CATSRDGGADTQYF. Full variable domain (rest looked up from reference TRBV15 and TRBJ2-3): DAMVIQNPRYQVTQFGKPVTLSCSQTLNHNVMYWYQQKSSQAPKLLFHYYDKDFNNEADTPDNFQSRRPNTSFCFLDIRSPGLGDTAMYLCATSRDGGADTQYFGPGTRLTVL.

The J gene is TRBJ2-3, the V gene TRBV6-1; D not certain. CDR3 size: 14 residues. Germline values: CDR1 MNHNS, CDR2 SASEGT. Deletions cut 0 bases from V and 6 bases from J, with 10 bases between. The CDR3 nucleotides read TGTGCCAGCAGTGAAGCGCGCCGGGCGGATACGCAGTATTTT. This codes for CASSEARRADTQYF.

Within the sample, this clonotype is medium-sized (0.01 to 0.1%). A junction boundary mismatches the germline segment, possibly from a read error. This chain uses TRBV19 with TRBJ2-3, with unresolved D. This CDR3 contains 14 residues. Per germline, CDR1 LNHDA and CDR2 SQIVND (reference sequence). For the CDR3, the DNA is TGTGCCAGTAGCATAGGGCCCAACACAGATACGCAGTATTTT. It translates to CASSIGPNTDTQYF.

This clonotype was seen ten or more times. The chain joins TRBV18 to TRBJ1-5; no reliable D call. Per germline, CDR1 KGHSH and CDR2 LQKENI. V gave up 3 bases and J gave up 0 bases, with 3 bases separating them. The CDR3 consists of 13 residues. The CDR3 region has the DNA TGTGCCAGCTCACCGGGTAGCAATCAGCCCCAGCATTTT. Encoded protein: CASSPGSNQPQHF. Supplemented by reference TRBV18 and TRBJ1-5, the full variable domain reads NAGVMQNPRHLVRRRGQEARLRCSPMKGHSHVYWYRQLPEEGLKFMVYLQKENIIDESGMPKERFSAEFPKEGPSILRIQQVVRGDSAAYFCASSPGSNQPQHFGDGTRLSIL.

The rearrangement links TRBV5-4 to TRBJ2-7; no definite D call. The CDR3 length is 15 residues. In germline, CDR1 is SGHNT, CDR2 YYREEE (reference sequence). V was shortened by 1 base and J by 1 base, with 12 bases between the two germline ends. CDR3 DNA: TGTGCCAGCAGCTTGTACCCCCCTTCGTCCTACGAGCAGTACGTC. It specifies CASSLYPPSSYEQYV.

The sample holds a few counts of this clonotype. The chain couples TRBV13 to TRBJ1-2; tentative D call: TRBD1 (5 bases). Germline V gives CDR1 PRHDT, CDR2 FYEKMQ (reference sequence). V was shortened by 5 bases and J by 4 bases, with 20 bases between the two germline ends. The CDR3 covers 16 residues. CDR3 sequence: CASSPTGTQATYGYTF. The DNA of the CDR3 is TGTGCCAGCAGCCCAACCGGGACCCAAGCAACCTATGGCTACACCTTC. Full variable domain (remainder filled in from reference TRBV13 and TRBJ1-2): AAGVIQSPRHLIKEKRETATLKCYPIPRHDTVYWYQQGPGQDPQFLISFYEKMQSDKGSIPDRFSAQQFSDYHSELNMSSLELGDSALYFCASSPTGTQATYGYTFGSGTRLTVV.

This clonotype is medium-sized. This chain links TRBV15 with TRBJ1-4, with D perhaps matching TRBD1 (5 bases). The V end was cut by 4 bases, the J end by 5 bases, with 17 bases between. Germline CDR1 is LNHNV and CDR2 is YYDKDF (reference sequence). The CDR3 spans 16 residues. CDR3 residues: CATSIGQGVGNEKLFF. The CDR3 nucleotides read TGTGCCACCAGCATCGGCCAGGGAGTAGGCAATGAAAAACTGTTTTTT.

A remark on this clonotype: Just one base apart from a much larger clone, this may be a read error. This chain uses TRBV6-5 with TRBJ2-6, with a weak D call TRBD1 (6 bases). The germline V gene has CDR1 MNHEY and CDR2 SVGAGI. The CDR3 consists of 17 residues. The V end lost 5 bases, the J end lost 0 bases, and 14 bases lay between the germline ends. The CDR3 here is CASSEQTGSSGANVLTF. The CDR3 DNA follows: TGTGCCAGCAGTGAGCAAACAGGGTCCTCTGGGGCCAACGTCCTGACTTTC.

The chain combines TRBV6-4 with TRBJ2-1; 13 bases align to TRBD2. V dropped 6 bases and J dropped 5; count of bases not matched to a gene: 7. In germline, CDR1 is MRHNA, CDR2 SNTAGT. This CDR3 comprises 16 residues. Here the CDR3 DNA reads TGTGCCAGCAGACTCTGGGGGACTAGCGGGGACAATGAGCAGTTCTTC. This translates into CASRLWGTSGDNEQFF.

The CDR3 DNA reads as TGTGCCAGCAGTTCCCCCGGGGGTCCATCGTCCTTGGCCAACGTCCTGACTTTC. Its translation: CASSSPGGPSSLANVLTF. The V and J genes are TRBV6-5 and TRBJ2-6, with a possible D match to TRBD2 (6 bases). V was shortened by 4 bases and J by 6 bases, with 22 bases between the two germline ends. The CDR3 has 18 residues. Looked up from germline, CDR1 is MNHEY and CDR2 is SVGAGI.

This rearrangement joins TRBV29-1 to TRBJ2-7, with D perhaps TRBD1 (6 bases). Trimming took 8 bases from V and 7 from J, leaving 24 bases between them. CDR1 and CDR2 from the germline V gene are SQVTM and ANQGSEA. This CDR3 is built from 14 residues. The CDR3 sequence is CSTLGAGDVGEQYF. The CDR3 DNA reads TGCAGCACCCTCGGGGCAGGGGACGTTGGGGAGCAGTACTTC.

The chain recombines TRBV5-5 with TRBJ2-1; no firm D call. Looked up from germline, CDR1 is SGHKS and CDR2 is YYEKEE (reference sequence). V gave up 4 bases and J gave up 6 bases, with 8 bases separating them. The CDR3 extends over 12 amino acids. The DNA of the CDR3 is TGTGCCAGCAGCCAAAGACTCAATGAGCAGTTCTTC. Protein product: CASSQRLNEQFF. Filled out from reference TRBV5-5 and TRBJ2-1, the complete variable domain reads DAGVTQSPTHLIKTRGQQVTLRCSPISGHKSVSWYQQVLGQGPQFIFQYYEKEERGRGNFPDRFSARQFPNYSSELNVNALLLGDSALYLCASSQRLNEQFFGPGTRLTVL.

This CDR3 is CASSPPHGTGPMNTEAFF. As DNA, the CDR3 is TGTGCCAGCTCACCACCGCATGGGACAGGGCCTATGAACACTGAAGCTTTCTTT. The chain joins TRBV18 to TRBJ1-1, with 9 bases aligning to TRBD1. Germline CDR1 and CDR2: KGHSH and LQKENI. The V segment lost 0 bases and the J segment 0 bases; nucleotides outside the gene matches: 8. The CDR3 runs 18 residues.